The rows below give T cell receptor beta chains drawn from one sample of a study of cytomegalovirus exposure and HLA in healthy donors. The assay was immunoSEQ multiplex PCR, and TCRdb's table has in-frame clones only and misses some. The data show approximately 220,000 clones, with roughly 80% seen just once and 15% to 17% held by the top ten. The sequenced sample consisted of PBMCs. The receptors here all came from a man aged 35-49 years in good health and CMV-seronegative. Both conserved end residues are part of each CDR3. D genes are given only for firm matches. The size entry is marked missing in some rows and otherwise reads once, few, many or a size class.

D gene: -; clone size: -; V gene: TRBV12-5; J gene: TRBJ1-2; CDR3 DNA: TGTGCTAGTGGTTTGTTGTCAGTCAACTATGGCTACACCTTC; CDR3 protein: CASGLLSVNYGYTF
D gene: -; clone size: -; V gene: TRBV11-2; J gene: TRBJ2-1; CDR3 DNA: TGTGCCAGCAGCTCAGCGGAGGCCTACAATGAGCAGTTCTTC; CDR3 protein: CASSSAEAYNEQFF
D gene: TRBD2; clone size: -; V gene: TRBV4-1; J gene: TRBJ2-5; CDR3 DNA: TGCGCCAGCAGCCAAGATCCCCCAGCGGGAGGACAAGAGACCCAGTACTTC; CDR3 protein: CASSQDPPAGGQETQYF
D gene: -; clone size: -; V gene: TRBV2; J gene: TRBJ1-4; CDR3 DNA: TGTGCCAGCAGTGATCGAGGGAGGTGGGCAACTAATGAAAAACTGTTTTTT; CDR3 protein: CASSDRGRWATNEKLFF
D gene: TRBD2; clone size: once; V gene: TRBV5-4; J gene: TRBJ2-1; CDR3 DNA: TGTGCCAGCACCTTTAGCGGGGGGGCTTCCTACAATGAGCAGTTCTTC; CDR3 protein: CASTFSGGASYNEQFF
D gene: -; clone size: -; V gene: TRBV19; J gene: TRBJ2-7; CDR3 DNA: TGTGCCACCAGGGACATCTACGAGCAGTACTTC; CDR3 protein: CATRDIYEQYF
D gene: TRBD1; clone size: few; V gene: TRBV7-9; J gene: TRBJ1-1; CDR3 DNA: TGTGCCAGCAGGGAACAGGGGGCGCGTACTGAAGCTTTCTTT; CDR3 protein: CASREQGARTEAFF
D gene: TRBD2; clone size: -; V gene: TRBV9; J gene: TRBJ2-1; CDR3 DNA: TGTGCCAGCAGCCCCATCCTAGCGGGAGATCGTCGCGAGCAGTTCTTC; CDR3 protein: CASSPILAGDRREQFF
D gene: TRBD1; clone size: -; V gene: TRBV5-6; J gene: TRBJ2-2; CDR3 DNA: TGTGCCAGTACGGGACAGGGTGGTCCCTCTGGGTACACCGGGGAGCTGTTTTTT; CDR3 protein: CASTGQGGPSGYTGELFF
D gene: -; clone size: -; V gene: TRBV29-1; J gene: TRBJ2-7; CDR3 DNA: TGCAGCGTTGAAGCCGTCGGGGTAGGAGAGCAGTACTTC; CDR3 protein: CSVEAVGVGEQYF
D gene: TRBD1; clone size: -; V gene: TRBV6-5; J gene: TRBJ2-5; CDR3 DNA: TGTGCCGGCAAGGGACAGGGGAAACAAGAGACCCAGTACTTC; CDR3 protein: CAGKGQGKQETQYF
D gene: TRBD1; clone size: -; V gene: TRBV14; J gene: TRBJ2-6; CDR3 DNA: TGTGCCAGCAGCCGACAGGGTTCTGGGGCCAACGTCCTGACTTTC; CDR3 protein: CASSRQGSGANVLTF
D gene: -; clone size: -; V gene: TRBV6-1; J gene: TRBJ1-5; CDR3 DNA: TGTGCCAGCAGTGGAGGAGGCAATCAGCCCCAGCATTTT; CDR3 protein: CASSGGGNQPQHF
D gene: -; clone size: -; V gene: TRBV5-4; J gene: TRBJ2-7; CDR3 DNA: TGTGCCAGCAGCTTCGGCGGCACCTACGAGCAGTACTTC; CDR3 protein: CASSFGGTYEQYF
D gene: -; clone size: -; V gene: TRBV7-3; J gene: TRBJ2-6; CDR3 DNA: TGTGCCAGCAGATCGCCTCAGGGTTCTGGGGCCAACGTCCTGACTTTC; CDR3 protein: CASRSPQGSGANVLTF
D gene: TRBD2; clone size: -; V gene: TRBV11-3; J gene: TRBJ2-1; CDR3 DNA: TGTGCCAGCAGCCCACAGACTAGCAGTAATGAGCAGTTCTTC; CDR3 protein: CASSPQTSSNEQFF
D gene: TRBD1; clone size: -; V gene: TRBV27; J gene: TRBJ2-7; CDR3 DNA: TGTGCCAGCAGTAAAACCGGGACAGCTACCTACGAGCAGTACTTC; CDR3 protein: CASSKTGTATYEQYF
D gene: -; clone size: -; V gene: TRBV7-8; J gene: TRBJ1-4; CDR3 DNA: TGTGCCAGCAGCCCCGGGAGGCTGGAGGAAAAACTGTTTTTT; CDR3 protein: CASSPGRLEEKLFF
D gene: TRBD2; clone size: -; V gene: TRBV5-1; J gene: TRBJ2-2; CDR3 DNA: TGCGCCAGCAGTCAGATAGCGGGAGGGCCTTCCGGGGAGCTGTTTTTT; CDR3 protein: CASSQIAGGPSGELFF
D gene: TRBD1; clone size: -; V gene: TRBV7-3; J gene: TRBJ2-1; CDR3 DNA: TGTGCCAGCAGCTTAACTGCTACAGGGGCCGCCAATGAGCAGTTCTTC; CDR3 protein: CASSLTATGAANEQFF
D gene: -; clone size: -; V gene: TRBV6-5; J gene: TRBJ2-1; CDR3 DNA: TGTGCCAGCAGTTACTCTCGCGAGGGCGATGAGCAGTTCTTC; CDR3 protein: CASSYSREGDEQFF
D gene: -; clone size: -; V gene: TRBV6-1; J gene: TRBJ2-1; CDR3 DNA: TGTGCCAGCCTCAAACAGGGTCTTGGTGAGCAGTTCTTC; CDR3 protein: CASLKQGLGEQFF
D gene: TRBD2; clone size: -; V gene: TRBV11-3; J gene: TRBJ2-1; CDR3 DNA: TGTGCCAGCAGCTTAGGGACTAGCGGGGCATCCTACAATGAGCAGTTCTTC; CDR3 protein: CASSLGTSGASYNEQFF
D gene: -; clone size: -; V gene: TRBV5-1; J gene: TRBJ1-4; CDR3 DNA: TGCGCCAGCAGCGGGAGGGGCGCCGTCAATGAAAAACTGTTTTTT; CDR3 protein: CASSGRGAVNEKLFF
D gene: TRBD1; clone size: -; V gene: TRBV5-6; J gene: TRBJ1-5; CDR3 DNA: TGTGCCAGCAGCTTGCATAGAGGGGGCTCATATCAGCCCCAGCATTTT; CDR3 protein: CASSLHRGGSYQPQHF
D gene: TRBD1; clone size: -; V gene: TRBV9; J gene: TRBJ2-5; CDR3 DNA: TGTGCCAGCAGCGTGCTGGGACAGGAGCAAGAGACCCAGTACTTC; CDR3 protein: CASSVLGQEQETQYF
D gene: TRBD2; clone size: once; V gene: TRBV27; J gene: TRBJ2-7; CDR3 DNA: TGTGCCAGCAGTTTATCCGCGACTAGCGGTTCCTACGAGCAGTACTTC; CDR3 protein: CASSLSATSGSYEQYF
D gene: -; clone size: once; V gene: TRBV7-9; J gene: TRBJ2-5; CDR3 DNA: TGTGCCAGCAGCCAGGGGCCCCGGGGAGAGACCCAGTACTTC; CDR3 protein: CASSQGPRGETQYF
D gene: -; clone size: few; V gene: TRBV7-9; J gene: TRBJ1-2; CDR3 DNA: TGTTCCAGCAGCTTAGGAGGAGTGGGCTACACCTTC; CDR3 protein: CSSSLGGVGYTF
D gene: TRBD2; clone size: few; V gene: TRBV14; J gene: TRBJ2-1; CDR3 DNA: TGTGCCAGCAGCCAAGGTTTGTCTAGCGGGAGGACGGGAGAGCAGTTCTTC; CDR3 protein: CASSQGLSSGRTGEQFF
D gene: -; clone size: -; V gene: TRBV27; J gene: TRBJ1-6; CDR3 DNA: TGTGCCAGCAGTTTAAAGGCGCTTAGGGGTTCACCCCTCCACTTT; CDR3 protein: CASSLKALRGSPLHF
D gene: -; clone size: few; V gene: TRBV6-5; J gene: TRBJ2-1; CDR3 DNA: TGTGCCAGCAGTTACTCACGGAATGAGCAGTTCTTC; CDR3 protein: CASSYSRNEQFF
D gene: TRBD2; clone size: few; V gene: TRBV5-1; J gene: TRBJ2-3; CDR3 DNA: TGCGCCAGCAGCTTGACTAGCGGGAGAGGAACAGATACGCAGTATTTT; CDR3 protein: CASSLTSGRGTDTQYF
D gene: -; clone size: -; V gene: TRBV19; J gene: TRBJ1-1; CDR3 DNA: TGTGCCAGTAGTATTGCGCAGGGGCCCACTGAAGCTTTCTTT; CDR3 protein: CASSIAQGPTEAFF
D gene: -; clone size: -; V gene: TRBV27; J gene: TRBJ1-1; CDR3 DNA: TGTGCCAGCAGTTTACAGGTTGGCACTGAAGCTTTCTTT; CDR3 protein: CASSLQVGTEAFF
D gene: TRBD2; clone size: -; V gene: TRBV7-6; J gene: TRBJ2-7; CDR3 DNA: TGTGCCAGCACCCCTCTAGCGGGAGAGTCCTACGAGCAGTACTTC; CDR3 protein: CASTPLAGESYEQYF
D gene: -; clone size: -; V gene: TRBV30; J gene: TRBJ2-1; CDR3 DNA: TGTGCCTGGCGTCTAGAGGGAAGTGAGCAGTTCTTC; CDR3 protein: CAWRLEGSEQFF
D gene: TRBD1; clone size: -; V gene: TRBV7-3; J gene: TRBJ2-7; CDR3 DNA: TGTGCCAGCAGCCCTACGACAGGGGGCATGCAGTACTTC; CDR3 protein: CASSPTTGGMQYF